This T cell receptor (beta chain) was retrieved from a study of blood T cell repertoires in COVID-19. Background on the study: Samples came from the United States, Italy and Spain, spanning acute and convalescent COVID-19.

Germline V gene lookup returns CDR1 WNHNN and CDR2 SYGVQD (reference sequence). The CDR3 runs to 16 residues. V lost 0 bases and J lost 5; bases outside the gene matches: 9. In the study's own analysis: Reference gene primer amplification yielded estimated nucleated cell counts. Clones were read by immunoSEQ multiplex PCR, and TCRdb kept only the in-frame ones, dropping some. The D gene and trimming were derived from the DNA, and the V and J assignments and clone size from that table. The repertoire holds 200,000 or so clones, with more than 80% as singletons. The TCR sequence derives from an elderly woman with acute or convalescent COVID-19. The chain has TRBV10-1 and TRBJ2-7; TRBD1 aligns across 8 bases. Sequenced material: peripheral blood. The CDR3 nucleotides are TGCGCCAGCAGTGAGTCTCCCGAGACAGGGGCGAACGAGCAGTACTTC. This codes for CASSESPETGANEQYF.